These T cell receptor beta chains were read from a single sample in a study of Graves' ophthalmopathy and Graves' hyperthyroidism. Via MiXCR, TCRdb re-called the multiplex PCR reads, giving one row per CDR3 protein. Of hundreds of thousands of distinct CDR3 sequences listed, about 40% are singletons. The sample was peripheral blood. These receptor sequences come from an adult man with Graves' ophthalmopathy. CDR3s include the opening cysteine and the closing phenylalanine or tryptophan. The D gene is left open where the match is weak. Size is omitted from some rows. Given values are once, few, many or a class for expanded clones.

>TRBJ1-2|TRBD1|TRBV29-1|-
TGCAGCGTCGGGGACAGCTCGATTAACTATGGCTACACCTTC
CSVGDSSINYGYTF
>TRBJ1-2|TRBD1|TRBV12-3/TRBV12-4|many
TGTGCCAGCAGTCTACAGCCCCCCACAGGGGATGGCTACACCTTC
CASSLQPPTGDGYTF
>TRBJ1-4|TRBD1|TRBV29-1|-
TGCAGCGTTGGGACAGGCCCTAATGAAAAACTGTTTTTT
CSVGTGPNEKLFF
>TRBJ2-7|-|TRBV7-9|-
TGTGCCACCAAGCTGTCAGGAGGCGAGCAGTACTTC
CATKLSGGEQYF
>TRBJ2-7|TRBD1|TRBV24-1|many
TGTGCCACCAGTGATCCCCTCGGACAGGGGTACGAGCAGTACTTC
CATSDPLGQGYEQYF
>TRBJ1-2|TRBD1|TRBV18|-
TGTGCCAGCTCACCATGGGGACAGTTCTATGGCTACACCTTC
CASSPWGQFYGYTF
>TRBJ1-2|TRBD1|TRBV29-1|-
TGCAGCGTAGACCGGACAGGGGGCCTCCGCGCCTATGGCTACACCTTC
CSVDRTGGLRAYGYTF
>TRBJ2-7|-|TRBV29-1|-
TGCAGCGTTGACGACACTAAGACCGGGGAGCTGTACTTC
CSVDDTKTGELYF
>TRBJ1-1|-|TRBV6-5|-
TGTGCCAGCACTCAGGACCCGAACACTGAAGCTTTCTTT
CASTQDPNTEAFF
>TRBJ2-7|-|TRBV25-1|-
TGTGCCAGCAGCGTTGATCTCCCCGGGAGTGGCTACGAGCAGTACTTC
CASSVDLPGSGYEQYF
>TRBJ1-6|-|TRBV2|few
TGTGCCAGCCGGAAAGGAGAGGTTTCACCCCTCCACTTT
CASRKGEVSPLHF
>TRBJ1-1|-|TRBV6-1|-
TGTGCCAGCAGTTCGGGGGAAAGAGCTTTCTTT
CASSSGERAFF
>TRBJ1-6|-|TRBV25-1|many
TGTGCCAGCAGTGAGAGGCGTCAGGCGGGGTCACCCCTCCACTTT
CASSERRQAGSPLHF
>TRBJ1-5|-|TRBV2|-
TGTGCCAGCACTAGGGGGGGCGGGACGCCCCAGCATTTT
CASTRGGGTPQHF